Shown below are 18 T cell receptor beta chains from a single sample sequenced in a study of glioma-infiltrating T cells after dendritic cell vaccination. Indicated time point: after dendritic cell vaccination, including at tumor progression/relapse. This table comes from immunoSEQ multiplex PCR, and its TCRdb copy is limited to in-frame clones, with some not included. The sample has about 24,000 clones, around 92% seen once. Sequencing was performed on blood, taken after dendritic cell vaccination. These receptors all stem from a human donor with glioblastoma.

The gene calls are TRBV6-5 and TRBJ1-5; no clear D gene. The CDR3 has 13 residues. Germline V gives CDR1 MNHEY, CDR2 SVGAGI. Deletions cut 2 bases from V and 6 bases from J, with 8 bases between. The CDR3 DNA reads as TGTGCCAGCAGTTACGAGAAAAGTCAGCCCCAGCATTTT. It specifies CASSYEKSQPQHF.

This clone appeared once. In DNA form, the CDR3 reads TGTGCCAGCAGGGGAAGACAGGGGTGGAATTCACCCCTCCACTTT. Translation: CASRGRQGWNSPLHF. The chain employs TRBV5-8 and TRBJ1-6, with 8 positions matching TRBD1. This CDR3 is 15 amino acids long. The germline gives CDR1 SGHTS, CDR2 YDEGEE. The V gene end was trimmed by 5 bases and the J gene end by 7 bases; junction bases not matched to a gene: 8.

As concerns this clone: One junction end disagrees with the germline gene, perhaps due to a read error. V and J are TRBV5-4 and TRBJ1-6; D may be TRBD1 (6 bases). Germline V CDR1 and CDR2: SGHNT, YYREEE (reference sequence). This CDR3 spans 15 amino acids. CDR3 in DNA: TGTGCCATCAGCGAGGGGGATTCCTATAATTCACCCCTCCACTTT. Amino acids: CAISEGDSYNSPLHF. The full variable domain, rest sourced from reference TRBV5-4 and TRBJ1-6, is ETGVTQSPTHLIKTRGQQVTLRCSSQSGHNTVSWYQQALGQGPQFIFQYYREEENGRGNFPPRFSGLQFPNYSSELNVNALELDDSALYLCAISEGDSYNSPLHFGNGTRLTVT.

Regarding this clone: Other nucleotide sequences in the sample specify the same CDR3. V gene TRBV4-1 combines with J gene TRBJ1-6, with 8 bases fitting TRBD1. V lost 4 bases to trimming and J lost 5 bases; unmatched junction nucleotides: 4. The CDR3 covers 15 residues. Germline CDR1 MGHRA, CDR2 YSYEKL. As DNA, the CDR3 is TGCGCCAGCAGCCGGGGACAGGTGAATAATTCACCCCTCCACTTT. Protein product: CASSRGQVNNSPLHF.

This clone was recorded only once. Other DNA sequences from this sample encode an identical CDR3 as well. The CDR3 loop reads CASISLTNSPLHF. CDR3 sequence (DNA): TGTGCCAGCATAAGCCTCACTAATTCACCCCTCCACTTT. The chain combines TRBV2 with TRBJ1-6; D is uncertain. V was cut by 7 bases and J by 6 bases, with 10 bases left in between. The CDR3 sequence is 13 residues long. Germline assignment: CDR1 SNHLY and CDR2 FYNNEI. The full variable domain, completed using reference TRBV2 and TRBJ1-6, is EPEVTQTPSHQVTQMGQEVILRCVPISNHLYFYWYRQILGQKVEFLVSFYNNEISEKSEIFDDQFSVERPDGSNFTLKIRSTKLEDSAMYFCASISLTNSPLHFGNGTRLTVT.

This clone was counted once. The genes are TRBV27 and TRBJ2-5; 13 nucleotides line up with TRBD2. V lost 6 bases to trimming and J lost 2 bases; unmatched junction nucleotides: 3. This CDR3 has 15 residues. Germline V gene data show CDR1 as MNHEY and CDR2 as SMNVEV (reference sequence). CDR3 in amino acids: CASSQLAGGQETQYF. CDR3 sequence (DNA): TGTGCCAGCAGCCAACTAGCGGGGGGGCAAGAGACCCAGTACTTC.

The CDR3 region is CASSRGLGYNEQFF. CDR3 bases: TGTGCCAGCAGTAGGGGGCTTGGCTACAATGAGCAGTTCTTC. V usage is TRBV25-1 and J usage is TRBJ2-1; TRBD1 matches at 7 bases. The CDR3 consists of 14 residues. Per the germline V gene, CDR1 is MGHDK and CDR2 is SYGVNS. J was trimmed by 3 bases and V by 5 bases; bases with no gene match: 4.

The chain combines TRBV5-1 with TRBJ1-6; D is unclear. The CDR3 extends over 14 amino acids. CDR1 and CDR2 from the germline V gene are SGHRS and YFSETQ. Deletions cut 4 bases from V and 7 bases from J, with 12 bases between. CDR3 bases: TGCGCCAGCAGCGACGGGAGCCCAAATTCACCCCTCCACTTT. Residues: CASSDGSPNSPLHF.

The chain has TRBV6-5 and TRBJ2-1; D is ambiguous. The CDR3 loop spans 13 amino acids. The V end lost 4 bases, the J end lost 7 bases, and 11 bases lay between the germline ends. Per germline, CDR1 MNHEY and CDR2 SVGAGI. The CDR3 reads CASSLPSSNEQFF. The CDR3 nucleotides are TGTGCCAGCAGTTTGCCTAGTTCTAATGAGCAGTTCTTC.

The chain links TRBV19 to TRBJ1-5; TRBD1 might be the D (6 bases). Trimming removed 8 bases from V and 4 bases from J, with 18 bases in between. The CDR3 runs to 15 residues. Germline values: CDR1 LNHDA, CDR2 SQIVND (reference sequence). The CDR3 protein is CASSSLGGLNQPQHF. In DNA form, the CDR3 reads TGTGCCAGTTCCTCCTTGGGGGGGCTGAATCAGCCCCAGCATTTT.

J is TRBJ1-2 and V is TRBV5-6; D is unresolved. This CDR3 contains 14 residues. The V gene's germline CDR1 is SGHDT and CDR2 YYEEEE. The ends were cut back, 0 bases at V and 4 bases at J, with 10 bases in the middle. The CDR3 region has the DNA TGTGCCAGCAGCTTGGTGGGCCGGGGCTATGGCTACACCTTC. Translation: CASSLVGRGYGYTF.

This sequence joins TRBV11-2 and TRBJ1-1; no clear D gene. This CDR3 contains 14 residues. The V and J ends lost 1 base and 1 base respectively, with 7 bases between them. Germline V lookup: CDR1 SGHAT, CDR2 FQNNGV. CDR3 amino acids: CASSLVAPNTEAFF. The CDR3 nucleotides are TGTGCCAGCAGCTTAGTGGCACCGAACACTGAAGCTTTCTTT.

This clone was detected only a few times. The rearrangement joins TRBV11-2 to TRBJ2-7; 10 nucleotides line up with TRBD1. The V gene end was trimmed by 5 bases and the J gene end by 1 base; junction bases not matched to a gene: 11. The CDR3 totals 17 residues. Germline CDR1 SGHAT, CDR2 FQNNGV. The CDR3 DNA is TGTGCCAGCAGCCTATCGACAGGGGGCGAGAAGTCCTACGAGCAGTACTTC. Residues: CASSLSTGGEKSYEQYF.

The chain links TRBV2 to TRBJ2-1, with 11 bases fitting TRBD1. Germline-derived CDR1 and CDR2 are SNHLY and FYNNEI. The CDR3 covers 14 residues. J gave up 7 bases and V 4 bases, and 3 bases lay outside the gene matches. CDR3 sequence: CASSVGQGGNEQFF. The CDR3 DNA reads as TGTGCCAGCAGTGTGGGACAGGGGGGGAATGAGCAGTTCTTC.

The CDR3 is CSVESRGGPFLYNEQFF. The CDR3 DNA reads TGCAGCGTTGAAAGCCGGGGGGGGCCGTTCTTGTACAATGAGCAGTTCTTC. The chain links TRBV29-1 to TRBJ2-1; 8 nucleotides line up with TRBD2. CDR1 SQVTM and CDR2 ANQGSEA come from the germline V gene. This CDR3 has 17 residues. The trim removed 2 bases at V and 4 bases at J, leaving 13 bases unmatched.

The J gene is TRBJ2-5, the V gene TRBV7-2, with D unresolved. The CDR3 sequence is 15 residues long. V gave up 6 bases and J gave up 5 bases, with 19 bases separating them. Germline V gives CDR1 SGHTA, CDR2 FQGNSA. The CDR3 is CASSSPRFPEETQYF. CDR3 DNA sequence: TGTGCCAGCAGTTCACCCAGGTTCCCCGAGGAGACCCAGTACTTC.

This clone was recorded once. This CDR3 is CASSLASGEAFF. The CDR3 DNA reads as TGTGCCAGCAGCTTAGCCTCAGGAGAAGCTTTCTTT. The V call is TRBV11-1, the J call TRBJ1-1, with unresolved D. The germline gives CDR1 SGHAT, CDR2 FQDESV (reference sequence). This CDR3 is 12 amino acids long. V was shortened by 0 bases and J by 8 bases, with 7 bases between the two germline ends.

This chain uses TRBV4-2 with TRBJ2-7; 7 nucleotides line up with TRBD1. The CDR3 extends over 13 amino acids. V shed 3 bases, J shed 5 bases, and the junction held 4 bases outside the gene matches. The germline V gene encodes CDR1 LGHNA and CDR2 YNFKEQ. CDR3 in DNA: TGTGCCAGCAGCCAGACAGGGTTGGACGAGCAGTACTTC. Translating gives CASSQTGLDEQYF.